This T cell receptor beta chain originates from a study of cytomegalovirus exposure and HLA in healthy donors (dated by TCRdb to between 2016 and 2019). Study-level background: An earlier analysis of some 600 of the donors reported approximately 300 Gb of sequence data and 117 million unique TCR beta sequences obtained from some 200 million T cells. An early release covering more than 500 HLA-typed donors comprised 250 to 350 gigabases of sequencing data and around 85 million unique TCR sequences. Of the 350 to 450 genotyped donors, 81% were placed in the genetic ancestry cluster associated with self-reported Caucasian donors. The study aimed to test whether cataloging public T cell receptors could reveal signatures of past pathogen exposure. The T cell repertoires of 700 or so subjects were profiled by immunosequencing and related to cytomegalovirus serostatus. In addition to the first cohort of around 670 subjects, a separate validation cohort of some 120 different subjects was used. To predict cytomegalovirus infection status, the study brought together high-throughput TCR immunosequencing, statistical association of individual TCRs with disease status, and machine learning. In a later analysis, previously published TCR beta repertoires from hundreds of donors were re-analyzed and high-resolution HLA genotyping was added so that TCR occurrence patterns could be studied. The later analysis used no new phenotypic data to find candidate immune exposures, relying instead on TCR beta sequences and their occurrence across donors. To decide whether each TCR beta V gene segment behaved as functional or pseudogenic, an earlier analysis of some 600 of the donors relied on high-throughput TCR beta sequencing. Donor age, sex, ethnicity and CMV serostatus were collected together with the repertoire data. A later genetic analysis used genome-wide SNP genotypes for about 60% of the roughly 670 donors, treating that subset as a discovery cohort. All discovery cohort repertoires had been generated using a single sequencing platform. HLA typing covered class I and class II loci at four-digit resolution. Typing coverage differed by locus: A, B, C, DRB1 and DQB1 were typed in roughly 620-630 donors, DQA1 in 500 to 550, DPA1 in roughly 590, and DPB1 in approximately 450. Because of strong linkage in the cohort, roughly five DR-DQ haplotypes were treated as single units for association and clustering. Across approximately 420 genotyped donors of the cohort, an average of approximately 200,000 unique TCR beta nucleotide sequences per donor were sequenced, and 15% to 20% of those sequences were non-productive. Broad study findings and their caveats: The classifier was reported to diagnose cytomegalovirus status with high specificity and sensitivity in both the original cohort and the validation cohort. Compared with the roughly 670-donor mean, donors in an Asian-associated ancestry cluster had fewer N-insertions in productive TCRs, according to a later genetic analysis. A later analysis found that most CMV-associated TCR beta chains appeared HLA-restricted, with HLA associations seemingly driven largely by CMV exposure. Linkage disequilibrium might explain the correlated functional status among segregating V segments, but an unknown experimental factor could not be ruled out. Broadly in line with IMGT annotations, most TCR beta V segments showed up in productive rearrangements about 87% or about 30% of the time in an earlier analysis of some 590 of the donors. Because the 87-base-pair reads could not distinguish some IMGT-functional V segments, including TRBV6-2 and TRBV6-3, those segments were excluded. In this cohort, only TCR beta chains were sequenced, and detectable features were limited by the absence of alpha or paired-chain data. A later analysis associated about 17,000 TCR beta sequences with specific HLA alleles at a false discovery rate of 0.05. For the cohort, immune exposure information was limited to CMV serostatus. The study listed 170 or so TCR beta chains as associated with cytomegalovirus. The presence/absence analyses assumed that sequencing depth was roughly uniform across donors, and that assumption may not be true. Because HLA typing was missing for some donors at each locus, association tests included only the typed subset. Most TCR sequences were observed very rarely across donors, whereas some public TCRs were present in many individuals. A further reported finding was that TCR beta sequences accurately predicted the HLA-A and HLA-B alleles for most subjects in the first cohort. When HLA alleles, especially DR and DQ, strongly co-occurred, attributing TCR associations to individual alleles was difficult. V-gene and J-gene trimming of TCR beta chains was associated with a missense DCLRE1C variant in a later genetic analysis, and the association was replicated in an independent cohort. A later analysis found that TCR association rates varied across HLA loci, with DRB1 alleles showing the most associated TCRs and HLA-C alleles the fewest. Because counts were too low, roughly 18 rarely observed V segments, including chromosome 9 orphons, were left out of the earlier analysis of 587 of the donors. In vitro tests confirmed that a few of the cytomegalovirus-associated TCR beta chains recognize cytomegalovirus antigens. In a later analysis, HLA-associated TCR beta chains showed more clonal expansion and lower generation probabilities than non-associated chains that were equally common. A later analysis reported that several top co-occurrence clusters appeared linked to parvovirus B19, influenza, CMV and Epstein-Barr virus. The sequencing pipeline was judged likely to have produced a cluster of highly shared sequence variants as a technical artifact. According to the authors, the approach could potentially be generalized to other disease states and immunological phenotypes.

Library creation used the immunoSEQ multiplex PCR assay. The multiplex PCR relied on a mix of 60 forward primers for TCR Vbeta segments and 13 reverse primers for TCR Jbeta segments. The CDR3 region of rearranged TCR beta genes was amplified from genomic DNA with a multiplex PCR assay. The Illumina HiSeq System was used to sequence the amplified TCR beta libraries as 87-base-pair reads. The paper's processing steps were these. In a later analysis, roughly 80 million unique TCR beta chains were counted across the 650 to 750 repertoires, and approximately 11 million of these chains were shared by at least two donors. A nearest-neighbor algorithm error-corrected the raw reads and collapsed the reads into unique sequences, merging closely related sequences to remove PCR and sequencing errors. To assign V, D and J gene segments, CDR3 sequences were aligned to IMGT reference sequences. For a sequence to be retained, a match of at least six nucleotides was required to both a V gene segment and a J gene segment. Rearrangements were called productive when the CDR3 lacked stop codons and stayed in frame with V and J; all others were non-productive. Following IMGT convention, CDR3 was defined as the stretch from the second conserved V-encoded cysteine to the conserved J-encoded phenylalanine. In an earlier analysis of around 600 of the donors, sequences lacking an unambiguous match to a single V gene segment were excluded. An earlier analysis of 587 of the donors classified V segments as functional when productive rearrangements were above 56.7% and as segregating when the standard deviation between donors was above 5%. A statistical classification framework was developed to diagnose cytomegalovirus status using the catalog of TCR beta chain sequences. In a later analysis, V and J genes were assigned by comparing TCR nucleotide sequences against IMGT/GENE-DB human TR gene sequences. The TCRdist pipeline was used in a later analysis to assign CDR3 sequences and most-parsimonious VDJ recombination scenarios. In a later analysis, each TCR beta chain was defined by its CDR3 amino acid sequence together with its V-gene family, and reads lacking a unique V-gene family were excluded. To address suspected cross-contamination and a sequencing artifact, a later analysis removed 592 highly shared, low-generation-probability nucleotide sequences. For each public chain, a later analysis derived a clonal expansion index from normalized ranks of inferred template counts within each repertoire. In a later analysis, generation probabilities were computed with a VDJ recombination model fitted to out-of-frame rearrangements, and the resulting probabilities were checked against IGoR. In a later analysis, hypergeometric tests were used to score TCR-TCR, TCR-HLA and TCR-CMV co-occurrence, with a repertoire-size bias correction applied to TCR pairs. In a later analysis, false discovery rates were estimated by permuting HLA or CMV assignments 20 times. In a later analysis, co-occurring TCRs were grouped with DBSCAN, and TCRdist sequence similarity was added when clustering was performed within HLA-allele-positive subsets. Repertoires with fewer than 30,000 or more than 120,000 public chains were left out of co-occurrence clustering, as were five repertoires with anomalous nucleotide sharing. The table was pulled from immuneACCESS by TCRdb, which kept in-frame rearrangements only. Such tables lose some clones; where checked, under half of the loss comes from unresolved V genes, and the rest has no known cause. D and trimming were read from the DNA, whereas the V and J calls and clone size are those reported in that table. The sample table shows about 67,000 clones, and roughly nine tenths are seen once. The top ten clonotypes cover around an eighth of the sample.

The CDR3 runs 15 amino acids, cysteine and phenylalanine included. Just the 45-base CDR3 DNA is kept, in frame starting at base 1. CDR1 and CDR2 are drawn from the germline V gene: MNHNS, SASEGT. Deletion took 4 bases off V and 7 bases off J, with a span of 17 bases between the germline ends. The cohort was made up of 500 to 850 healthy bone marrow donors. All cohort members were sampled while nominally healthy, although unrecorded immune exposures were likely present. The donor was CMV seropositive and was included in the group of 290 or so seropositive cohort members. Each donor provided a peripheral blood sample, and peripheral blood mononuclear cells were used for TCR beta sequencing. Genomic DNA was extracted from the blood cell samples with the Qiagen DNeasy Blood Extraction Kit. As concerns this clone: The target of this receptor is not known. No base qualities exist here, and no much larger clone lies one base off it.

The sequenced material came from PBMCs. The chain is made from TRBV6-1 and TRBJ1-3; too little of a D gene remains to name it. This receptor was obtained from a woman aged 25 to 39 in good health and CMV-seropositive. The CDR3 has the sequence CASSVNFGLGNTIYF. The nucleotide sequence is TGTGCCAGCAGTGTGAATTTCGGGTTGGGTAACACCATATATTTT.